This T cell receptor beta chain was sequenced during a study of beta chain features in type 1 diabetes. The authors reverse transcribed all of the isolated RNA, so sequencing captured expressed TCRB transcripts. The assay was immunoSEQ multiplex PCR, and TCRdb's table has in-frame clones only and misses some. The sample has under 450,000 clones; over 11% are singletons. This clone was observed a handful of times. Markers CD45RO/CCR7/CD25/CD127/CD95/CD27 served to sort CD4+ naive, central memory, regulatory and stem cell-like memory cells. The CDR3 contains 14 residues. The germline V gene encodes CDR1 GTSNPN and CDR2 SVGIG (reference sequence). With V trimmed by 4 bases and J by 8 bases, 9 bases remained unmatched.

This chain links TRBV30 with TRBJ2-1; 9 nucleotides match TRBD2. The receptor comes from a young man in good health. Sequencing was performed on naive CD4+ T cells from blood. Written as DNA, the CDR3 is TGTGCCTGGAATTTGATAGCGGGAGTCGATGAGCAGTTCTTC. It translates to CAWNLIAGVDEQFF. The full variable domain, its missing parts supplied by reference TRBV30 and TRBJ2-1, is SQTIHQWPATLVQPVGSPLSLECTVEGTSNPNLYWYRQAAGRGLQLLFYSVGIGQISSEVPQNLSASRPQDRQFILSSKKLLLSDSGFYLCAWNLIAGVDEQFFGPGTRLTVL.